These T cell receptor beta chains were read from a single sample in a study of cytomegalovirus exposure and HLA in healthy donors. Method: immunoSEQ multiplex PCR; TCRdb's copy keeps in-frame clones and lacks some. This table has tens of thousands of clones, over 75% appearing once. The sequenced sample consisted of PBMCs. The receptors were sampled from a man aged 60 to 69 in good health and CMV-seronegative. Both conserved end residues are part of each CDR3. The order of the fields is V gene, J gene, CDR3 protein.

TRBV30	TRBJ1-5	CAWSWTENQPQHF
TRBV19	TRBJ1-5	CASSIRGNQPQHF
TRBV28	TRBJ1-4	CASKSPGGGEKLFF
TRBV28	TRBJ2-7	CPSSLFGMGTYEQYF
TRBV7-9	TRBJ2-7	CASSLAGRYEQYF
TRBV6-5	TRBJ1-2	CASRTGNFYGYTF
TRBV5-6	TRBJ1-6	CASSLLGQGYSPLHF
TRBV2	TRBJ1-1	CASSEAGGPADTEAFF
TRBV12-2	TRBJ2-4	CASRLVNAVAVLAKNIQYF
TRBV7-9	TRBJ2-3	CASSRDRGRDTQYF